The 6 T cell receptor beta chains below come from one sample, sequenced in a study of cytomegalovirus exposure and HLA in healthy donors. Use of 60 Vbeta and 13 Jbeta primers characterized the PCR. TCRdb keeps only in-frame clones here, not all; method: immunoSEQ multiplex PCR. Among fewer than 200,000 clones listed, around three quarters were seen once. The specimen was PBMCs. These receptors came from a man aged 35-49 years in good health and CMV-seronegative.

CDR3 region: CASIKGLITDTQYF. For the CDR3, the DNA is TGTGCCAGTATTAAAGGACTAATAACAGATACGCAGTATTTT. This sequence joins TRBV7-2 and TRBJ2-3; D is perhaps TRBD2 (6 bases). The CDR3 is made up of 14 amino acids. Trimming pared 9 bases from V and 3 bases from J, leaving 16 bases between. Germline CDR1 SGHTA, CDR2 FQGNSA.

The J gene is TRBJ1-2, the V gene TRBV18; 11 bases are a match to TRBD1. The CDR3 is 17 amino acids. V was clipped by 2 bases and J by 2 bases; unmatched bases: 7. Germline V gives CDR1 KGHSH, CDR2 LQKENI. The CDR3 region has the DNA TGTGCCAGCTCACCAATTGGAGGACAGGGGGCGAACTATGGCTACACCTTC. Protein product: CASSPIGGQGANYGYTF.

The chain recombines TRBV10-3 with TRBJ2-3; possibly TRBD2 for D (5 bases). CDR3 length equals 14 residues. V gave up 8 bases and J gave up 2 bases, with 14 bases separating them. The germline gives CDR1 ENHRY, CDR2 SYGVKD. Here the CDR3 reads CAIGDSRDTDTQYF. Written as DNA, the CDR3 is TGTGCCATCGGAGACTCTCGGGACACAGATACGCAGTATTTT.

This clone showed up just once. J is TRBJ2-5 and V is TRBV27, with unresolved D. The V and J ends lost 8 bases and 2 bases respectively, with 12 bases between them. The CDR3 length is 13 residues. The germline gives CDR1 MNHEY, CDR2 SMNVEV (reference sequence). CDR3 loop: CASRARLQETQYF. The DNA for the CDR3 is TGTGCCAGCCGCGCGAGGTTACAAGAGACCCAGTACTTC.

The CDR3 nucleotides are TGTGCCAGCAGCCCGCGGACAGGACCACACAATGAGCAGTTCTTC. Its protein product is CASSPRTGPHNEQFF. The V and J genes are TRBV7-9 and TRBJ2-1; 7 bases map to TRBD1. With 5 bases clipped from V and 5 bases from J, the junction kept 9 bases outside the gene matches. Germline V CDR1 and CDR2: SEHNR, FQNEAQ (reference sequence). CDR3 size: 15 residues.

The chain carries TRBV18 and TRBJ2-7; D remains unclear. From germline, CDR1 is KGHSH and CDR2 LQKENI. The CDR3 contains 16 residues. Deletions cut 3 bases from V and 5 bases from J, with 20 bases between. CDR3 loop: CASSPNTRSLFDEQYF. CDR3 coding DNA: TGTGCCAGCTCACCTAACACCCGATCTTTGTTTGACGAGCAGTACTTC.